This passage covers 27 T cell receptor beta chains from one sample sequenced in a study of T cell repertoires in cytomegalovirus infection. For these TCRs, the target antigens are not known. TCRdb itself ran the reads through MiXCR, one entry per CDR3 protein. In the table there are 40,000 to 55,000 distinct CDR3 sequences, 20% to 25% of which are singletons. The sequences come from CD8+ T cells from cultured PBMCs, collected from culture after CMV antigen stimulation. These receptors came from a human donor in good health (CMV status not recorded). Some clones in this sample may be carry-over from other donors' samples.

The gene calls are TRBV7-2 and TRBJ2-7; 10 nucleotides align to TRBD2. The germline gives CDR1 SGHTA, CDR2 FQGNSA. The trim removed 3 bases at V and 4 bases at J, leaving 3 bases unmatched. The CDR3 consists of 14 residues. The CDR3 DNA reads TGTGCCAGCAGCTTTCCGACTAGCGGGTACGAGCAGTACTTC. Its translation: CASSFPTSGYEQYF.

Only a few counts were recorded for this clonotype. V and J are TRBV19 and TRBJ2-1; TRBD1 might be the D (5 bases). Per the germline V gene, CDR1 is LNHDA and CDR2 is SQIVND (reference sequence). V lost 4 bases, J lost 4 bases, and 14 bases lay in between. CDR3 size: 15 residues. CDR3 in amino acids: CASSTAGKPYNEQFF. DNA for the CDR3: TGTGCCAGTAGTACAGCAGGGAAGCCATACAATGAGCAGTTCTTC.

This clonotype was seen only a few times. This chain connects TRBV11-2 to TRBJ2-7; 14 bases agree with TRBD2. This CDR3 has 16 residues. The V gene's germline CDR1 is SGHAT and CDR2 FQNNGV. Trimming cost V 5 bases and J 4 bases; bases outside gene matches: 7. The chain's CDR3 is CASSANGLAGGYEQYF. Written as DNA, the CDR3 is TGTGCCAGCAGCGCCAATGGACTAGCGGGAGGATACGAGCAGTACTTC.

This clonotype was counted only a few times. The V and J genes are TRBV7-8 and TRBJ1-1, with D tentatively TRBD1 (5 bases). The CDR3 is 12 residues long. V was clipped by 7 bases and J by 7 bases, with 13 bases between them. CDR1 and CDR2 from the germline V gene are SGHVS and FQNEAQ. Here the CDR3 reads CASTLGPGEAFF. The CDR3 bases are TGTGCCAGCACCTTGGGGCCGGGTGAAGCTTTCTTT.

This clonotype turned up a few times. The CDR3 spells CASSQVGSNSPLHF. The CDR3 bases are TGCGCCAGCAGCCAAGTGGGATCTAATTCACCCCTCCACTTT. The chain has TRBV4-1 and TRBJ1-6; D remains unclear. Germline V gene sequence: CDR1 MGHRA, CDR2 YSYEKL. The CDR3 runs 14 residues. Trimming took 1 base from V and 6 from J, leaving 7 bases between them.

This clonotype has more than one count but fewer than ten. V and J are TRBV7-8 and TRBJ1-4; D perhaps matches TRBD1 (6 bases). V shed 7 bases and J shed 0 bases, with 18 bases lying between them. Germline CDR1 SGHVS, CDR2 FQNEAQ. CDR3 length equals 17 residues. The CDR3 spells CASTYRDTLATNEKLFF. Written as DNA, the CDR3 is TGTGCCAGCACCTACCGGGACACTCTTGCAACTAATGAAAAACTGTTTTTT.

This clonotype was found a few times. CDR3 in amino acids: CASARTPTSEKPYEQYF. The CDR3 DNA reads as TGTGCCAGCGCGCGGACACCGACTAGCGAGAAACCCTACGAGCAGTACTTC. This sequence joins TRBV7-8 and TRBJ2-7; 8 bases map to TRBD2. The CDR3 spans 17 residues. V dropped 8 bases and J dropped 2; count of bases not matched to a gene: 17. CDR1 is SGHVS, CDR2 FQNEAQ, per germline. Supplemented by reference TRBV7-8 and TRBJ2-7, the full variable domain reads GAGVSQSPRYKVAKRGQDVALRCDPISGHVSLFWYQQALGQGPEFLTYFQNEAQLDKSGLPSDRFFAERPEGSVSTLKIQRTQQEDSAVYLCASARTPTSEKPYEQYFGPGTRLTVT.

This clonotype came up a few times. V is TRBV7-9 and J is TRBJ2-5; D is possibly TRBD1 or TRBD2 (5 bases each). Between the trimmed V and J ends, which lost 2 bases and 2 bases, there was a span of 15 bases. The germline V gene has CDR1 SEHNR and CDR2 FQNEAQ (reference sequence). The CDR3 loop spans 16 amino acids. The CDR3 DNA is TGTGCCAGCAGCTTAATCGTTTCGGGACCTCAAGAGACCCAGTACTTC. This codes for CASSLIVSGPQETQYF.

Many counts were recorded for this clonotype. The rearrangement uses TRBV12-3 or TRBV12-4 and TRBJ1-5; D call uncertain. V was clipped by 3 bases and J by 6 bases, with 9 bases between them. The CDR3 covers 13 residues. In DNA form, the CDR3 reads TGTGCCAGCAGTTTCAGCAGTACTCAGCCCCAGCATTTT. This encodes CASSFSSTQPQHF.

This clonotype was detected once. One end of the junction is discordant with germline, which a read error may explain. The V call is TRBV7-8, the J call TRBJ2-7; D not resolved. Germline assignment: CDR1 SGHVS and CDR2 FQNEAQ. CDR3 length: 14 amino acids. As DNA, the CDR3 is TGTGCCAGCAGCTTAGCGGAAGGGTGGTACGAGCAGAACTTC. It is translated as CASSLAEGWYEQNF.

Comment on this clonotype: The junction departs from the called germline gene at one end, perhaps through a read error. This chain uses TRBV12-3 or TRBV12-4 with TRBJ2-4; D is uncertain. This CDR3 region has 18 residues. CDR3 DNA: TGTGCCAGCGGTTTGAGCTCGACGCTACATGGATCCAAAAACATTCAGTACTTC. It yields the protein CASGLSSTLHGSKNIQYF.

This sequence joins TRBV12-3 or TRBV12-4 and TRBJ1-2; 8 nucleotides agree with TRBD1. V lost 4 bases, J lost 2 bases, and 3 bases stayed unmatched. The CDR3 contains 14 residues. The CDR3 loop reads CASSYRQGNYGYTF. The CDR3 bases are TGTGCCAGCAGTTATCGACAGGGGAACTATGGCTACACCTTC.

This clonotype has just a few counts. V and J are TRBV5-6 and TRBJ1-2; 8 bases fit TRBD1. This CDR3 region has 15 residues. Per the germline V gene, CDR1 is SGHDT and CDR2 is YYEEEE. V shed 4 bases and J 4 bases; nucleotides not matched to a gene: 9. Here the CDR3 reads CASSIRDRFPYGYTF. CDR3 DNA: TGTGCCAGCAGCATCCGGGACAGGTTCCCCTATGGCTACACCTTC. Complete variable domain (other parts from reference TRBV5-6 and TRBJ1-2): DAGVTQSPTHLIKTRGQQVTLRCSPKSGHDTVSWYQQALGQGPQFIFQYYEEEERQRGNFPDRFSGHQFPNYSSELNVNALLLGDSALYLCASSIRDRFPYGYTFGSGTRLTVV.

This clonotype was found a few times. V is TRBV14 and J is TRBJ2-2; 8 bases match TRBD2. The CDR3 loop spans 14 amino acids. Germline CDR1 is SGHDN and CDR2 is FVKESK. With 1 base clipped from V and 9 bases from J, the junction kept 4 bases outside the gene matches. The CDR3 bases are TGTGCCAGCAGCCAAGCGGGAGGGCCATGGGAGCTGTTTTTT. Translation: CASSQAGGPWELFF.

This chain connects TRBV7-2 to TRBJ2-3, with D perhaps TRBD1 (5 bases). Germline V gene sequence: CDR1 SGHTA, CDR2 FQGNSA. The CDR3 contains 15 residues. V gave up 1 base and J gave up 2 bases, with 10 bases separating them. In DNA form, the CDR3 reads TGTGCCAGCAGCTTAGTCGGCAGGGCCACAGATACGCAGTATTTT. Translating gives CASSLVGRATDTQYF. The variable domain in full, completed from reference TRBV7-2 and TRBJ2-3, reads GAGVSQSPSNKVTEKGKDVELRCDPISGHTALYWYRQSLGQGLEFLIYFQGNSAPDKSGLPSDRFSAERTGGSVSTLTIQRTQQEDSAVYLCASSLVGRATDTQYFGPGTRLTVL.

This clonotype was seen a handful of times. The chain carries TRBV6-6 and TRBJ2-2; 7 nucleotides align to TRBD2. CDR3 length: 15 amino acids. Per the germline V gene, CDR1 is MNHNY and CDR2 is SVGAGI (reference sequence). After removal of 6 bases from V and 5 bases from J, the junction contained 9 bases not matched to a gene. The CDR3 coding sequence is TGTGCCAGCAGCCTTACTAGCGTAGGGACCGGGGAGCTGTTTTTT. Translating gives CASSLTSVGTGELFF.

The V gene is TRBV7-2, the J gene TRBJ1-2, with 10 bases identical to TRBD1. With V trimmed by 1 base and J by 1 base, 6 bases remained unmatched. The CDR3 spans 17 residues. CDR1 is SGHTA and CDR2 is FQGNSA in the germline V gene. DNA for the CDR3: TGTGCCAGCAGCTTAGAGGGACAGGGGCCTCTTAACTATGGCTACACCTTC. Its protein product is CASSLEGQGPLNYGYTF.

The genes are TRBV4-3 and TRBJ2-6, with D unresolved. Germline CDR1 reads LGHNA; CDR2 reads YSLEER. The ends were cut back, 0 bases at V and 1 base at J, with 16 bases in the middle. There are 19 residues in the CDR3. The CDR3: CASSQDPAYLKSGANVLTF. CDR3 bases: TGCGCCAGCAGCCAAGACCCGGCCTACCTCAAATCTGGGGCCAACGTCCTGACTTTC.

This clonotype was recorded a few times. CDR3: CASSREWGGNQPQHF. The CDR3 nucleotides are TGTGCCAGCAGCCGCGAATGGGGGGGCAATCAGCCCCAGCATTTT. This rearrangement joins TRBV11-2 to TRBJ1-5, with D maybe TRBD1 (5 bases). CDR1 and CDR2 from the germline V gene are SGHAT and FQNNGV. With 5 bases removed from V and 2 bases from J, the gap between germline ends came to 13 bases. The CDR3 has 15 amino acids.

This clonotype was found a few times. The chain carries TRBV5-6 and TRBJ1-2; 10 positions match TRBD1. Germline CDR1 and CDR2: SGHDT and YYEEEE. This CDR3 contains 15 residues. J was trimmed by 6 bases and V by 3 bases; bases with no gene match: 8. CDR3: CASSWGQGNPDGYTF. As DNA, the CDR3 is TGTGCCAGCAGCTGGGGACAGGGGAATCCTGATGGCTACACCTTC. Supplemented by reference TRBV5-6 and TRBJ1-2, the full variable domain reads DAGVTQSPTHLIKTRGQQVTLRCSPKSGHDTVSWYQQALGQGPQFIFQYYEEEERQRGNFPDRFSGHQFPNYSSELNVNALLLGDSALYLCASSWGQGNPDGYTFGSGTRLTVV.

The chain couples TRBV24-1 to TRBJ1-2; 7 bases map to TRBD1. CDR3 size: 18 residues. Losses at the gene ends were 5 bases for V and 5 bases for J; bases not matched to a gene: 19. Looked up from germline, CDR1 is KGHDR and CDR2 is SFDVKD. CDR3 DNA: TGTGCCACCAGTGGAACTGGGACAGAACGGGGGGGATATTATGGCTACACCTTC. This sequence encodes CATSGTGTERGGYYGYTF.

This clonotype was counted a single time. J is TRBJ2-5 and V is TRBV6-1, with TRBD1 as a possible D gene (5 bases). Per the germline V gene, CDR1 is MNHNS and CDR2 is SASEGT. The CDR3 runs to 17 residues. The V gene lost 5 bases and the J gene lost 5 bases, with 24 bases spanning the gap. The CDR3 coding sequence is TGTGCCAGCAGTCCTTACTTCAGTCGGACAACCTGGGAGACCCAGTACTTC. Encoded protein: CASSPYFSRTTWETQYF.

V gene TRBV7-8 combines with J gene TRBJ2-5; D gene unclear. Trimming took 5 bases from V and 2 from J, leaving 15 bases between them. Germline CDR1 reads SGHVS; CDR2 reads FQNEAQ. This CDR3 is built from 15 residues. CDR3 coding DNA: TGTGCCAGCAGCCCTGCGTCGAGGTATCAAGAGACCCAGTACTTC. Translating it yields CASSPASRYQETQYF.

This clonotype has a count of ten or more. The chain is built from TRBV7-8 and TRBJ1-3; D call uncertain. The CDR3 is 12 residues long. Germline V gene sequence: CDR1 SGHVS, CDR2 FQNEAQ. V was pared by 2 bases and J by 3 bases, with 2 bases between. Here the CDR3 reads CASSLSGNTIYF. The CDR3 region has the DNA TGTGCCAGCAGCTTAAGTGGAAACACCATATATTTT. The variable domain in full, with the rest retrieved from reference TRBV7-8 and TRBJ1-3, is GAGVSQSPRYKVAKRGQDVALRCDPISGHVSLFWYQQALGQGPEFLTYFQNEAQLDKSGLPSDRFFAERPEGSVSTLKIQRTQQEDSAVYLCASSLSGNTIYFGEGSWLTVV.

This rearrangement joins TRBV7-8 to TRBJ2-7, with D maybe TRBD1 (5 bases). Germline CDR1 is SGHVS and CDR2 is FQNEAQ. V was clipped by 4 bases and J by 0 bases, with 10 bases between them. This CDR3 has 14 amino acids. CDR3 coding DNA: TGTGCCAGCAGCTCAACAGGATTCTCCTACGAGCAGTACTTC. This gives the protein CASSSTGFSYEQYF.

This clonotype has only a few counts. J is TRBJ2-3 and V is TRBV4-3; D may be TRBD1 or TRBD2 (5 bases each). The germline V and J ends were trimmed by 5 bases and 0 bases, with 18 bases remaining between them. From germline, CDR1 is LGHNA and CDR2 YSLEER. The CDR3 has 17 residues. The CDR3 sequence: CASSANPGWGSTDTQYF. The CDR3 nucleotides read TGCGCCAGCAGCGCCAACCCCGGGTGGGGGAGCACAGATACGCAGTATTTT.

The genes are TRBV7-3 and TRBJ2-7, with 8 nucleotides matching TRBD1. The trim removed 6 bases at V and 1 base at J, leaving 2 bases unmatched. Germline V gene lookup returns CDR1 SGHTA and CDR2 FQGTGA. This CDR3 contains 13 residues. The CDR3 DNA reads TGTGCCAGCAGGCGACAGGGGTCCTACGAGCAGTACTTC. Translation: CASRRQGSYEQYF. Filled out from reference TRBV7-3 and TRBJ2-7, the complete variable domain reads GAGVSQTPSNKVTEKGKYVELRCDPISGHTALYWYRQSLGQGPEFLIYFQGTGAADDSGLPNDRFFAVRPEGSVSTLKIQRTERGDSAVYLCASRRQGSYEQYFGPGTRLTVT.